A single sample gave rise to the 30 T cell receptor beta chains below, sequenced in a study of blood T cell repertoires in COVID-19. Clones were read by immunoSEQ multiplex PCR, and TCRdb kept only the in-frame ones, dropping some. In the table there are 40,000 to 60,000 clones, about 83% of which are singletons. Input material: peripheral blood. Receptor source: a woman aged 55-70 years with acute or convalescent COVID-19.

The chain has TRBV7-2 and TRBJ1-6, with 7 bases aligning to TRBD1. Unmatched junction bases numbered 3, after V lost 3 bases and J lost 4 bases. The CDR3 contains 15 residues. Germline loops: CDR1 SGHTA, CDR2 FQGNSA. The CDR3 DNA reads as TGTGCCAGCAGCTTCTGGACAGGATATAATTCACCCCTCCACTTT. Translating gives CASSFWTGYNSPLHF.

V and J are TRBV5-8 and TRBJ2-2, with 10 bases identical to TRBD1. The CDR3 extends over 15 amino acids. Germline-derived CDR1 and CDR2 are SGHTS and YDEGEE. With V trimmed by 4 bases and J by 7 bases, 7 bases remained unmatched. The CDR3 loop reads CASSTQTGGIGELFF. CDR3 DNA: TGTGCCAGCAGCACCCAGACAGGGGGCATCGGGGAGCTGTTTTTT.

The chain employs TRBV2 and TRBJ2-1; 11 bases line up with TRBD2. Per germline, CDR1 SNHLY and CDR2 FYNNEI. J lost 0 bases, V lost 7 bases, and 8 bases had no gene match. The length of the CDR3 is 17 residues. The CDR3 region is CASKGLAAISSYNEQFF. The CDR3 DNA follows: TGTGCCAGCAAGGGACTAGCGGCAATAAGCTCCTACAATGAGCAGTTCTTC.

As concerns this clone: Other DNA sequences of this sample code for an identical CDR3. The rearrangement joins TRBV11-2 to TRBJ1-1, with 8 bases matching TRBD1. The germline V gene has CDR1 SGHAT and CDR2 FQNNGV. This CDR3 comprises 13 residues. The V segment lost 3 bases and the J segment 3 bases; nucleotides outside the gene matches: 0. In DNA, the CDR3 is TGTGCCAGCAGCTTGGACAGGGACACTGAAGCTTTCTTT. This sequence encodes CASSLDRDTEAFF.

The V call is TRBV5-1, the J call TRBJ2-2; unclear D gene. V was shortened by 4 bases and J by 7 bases, with 14 bases between the two germline ends. Germline V gene lookup returns CDR1 SGHRS and CDR2 YFSETQ. The CDR3 is made up of 14 amino acids. CDR3 in DNA: TGCGCCAGCAGCACCCGGTTAGATAACGGGGAGCTGTTTTTT. Its translation: CASSTRLDNGELFF. Looking up the rest from reference TRBV5-1 and TRBJ2-2 gives the full variable domain: KAGVTQTPRYLIKTRGQQVTLSCSPISGHRSVSWYQQTPGQGLQFLFEYFSETQRNKGNFPGRFSGRQFSNSRSEMNVSTLELGDSALYLCASSTRLDNGELFFGEGSRLTVL.

The gene calls are TRBV19 and TRBJ2-5; D is possibly TRBD2 (5 bases). The CDR3 runs 14 residues. Trimming left V 8 bases short and J 5 bases short, with 18 bases between. CDR1 is LNHDA, CDR2 SQIVND, per germline (reference sequence). CDR3 loop: CASARVDTGETQYF. The DNA for the CDR3 is TGTGCCAGTGCAAGGGTGGATACGGGGGAGACCCAGTACTTC.

V usage is TRBV5-4 and J usage is TRBJ1-2; 8 bases are shared with TRBD1. The J segment lost 4 bases and the V segment lost 3 bases, leaving 11 bases of the junction unmatched. Germline V gene lookup returns CDR1 SGHNT and CDR2 YYREEE (reference sequence). This CDR3 spans 16 amino acids. CDR3 residues: CASSSGQGRSSYGYTF. In DNA, the CDR3 is TGTGCCAGCAGCTCTGGACAGGGACGTAGTTCCTATGGCTACACCTTC.

The chain employs TRBV11-2 and TRBJ2-3; 13 bases fit TRBD2. The V gene end was trimmed by 4 bases and the J gene end by 3 bases; junction bases not matched to a gene: 7. Germline assignment: CDR1 SGHAT and CDR2 FQNNGV. The CDR3 runs 17 residues. The CDR3 spells CASSSRLAGGGTDTQYF. DNA of the CDR3: TGTGCCAGCAGCTCAAGACTAGCGGGGGGCGGAACAGATACGCAGTATTTT.

CDR3 DNA: TGTGCCAGCTCCCCCCGGACAGGGCAAAACACTGAAGCTTTCTTT. The encoded protein is CASSPRTGQNTEAFF. The chain uses TRBV18 and TRBJ1-1; 8 nucleotides match TRBD1. The CDR3 loop spans 15 amino acids. Germline CDR1 is KGHSH and CDR2 is LQKENI. V lost 6 bases, J lost 2 bases, and 8 bases stayed unmatched.

The CDR3 DNA follows: TGTGCCAGCAGCGTTAGCGGGGCTAAGCAGTTCTTC. Encoded protein: CASSVSGAKQFF. The chain uses TRBV3-1 (or the pseudogene TRBV3-2) and TRBJ2-1; 8 nucleotides match TRBD2. Germline CDR1 is LGHDT and CDR2 is YNNKEL (reference sequence). The ends lost 5 bases at V and 11 bases at J; junction bases unmatched: 5. The length of the CDR3 is 12 residues.

The rearrangement uses TRBV7-8 and TRBJ2-2; 13 bases map to TRBD2. The germline CDR1 and CDR2 sequences are SGHVS and FQNEAQ. The junction had 4 bases not matched to a gene; V was cut back by 6 bases and J by 6 bases. The CDR3 contains 15 residues. The CDR3 DNA sequence: TGTGCCAGCAGACGGACTAGCGGGAGCCCCGGGGAGCTGTTTTTT. It is translated as CASRRTSGSPGELFF.

The genes are TRBV7-9 and TRBJ1-1; D may be TRBD1 (6 bases). Germline CDR1 and CDR2: SEHNR and FQNEAQ (reference sequence). Trimming took 1 base from V and 1 from J, leaving 10 bases between them. The CDR3 runs to 15 residues. The CDR3 reads CASSLGLGANTEAFF. CDR3 in DNA: TGTGCCAGCAGCTTAGGTTTGGGGGCGAACACTGAAGCTTTCTTT.

Within the sample, this clone is medium-sized. The gene calls are TRBV5-8 and TRBJ2-1, with 8 bases aligning to TRBD1. The ends lost 2 bases at V and 9 bases at J; junction bases unmatched: 7. The germline V gene encodes CDR1 SGHTS and CDR2 YDEGEE. The CDR3 is 14 amino acids. CDR3 sequence (DNA): TGTGCCAGCAGCTTCGGCAGGGGGCTTGTTGAGCAGTTCTTC. Its translation is CASSFGRGLVEQFF. The whole variable domain, filled in from reference TRBV5-8 and TRBJ2-1, reads EAGVTQSPTHLIKTRGQQATLRCSPISGHTSVYWYQQALGLGLQFLLWYDEGEERNRGNFPPRFSGRQFPNYSSELNVNALELEDSALYLCASSFGRGLVEQFFGPGTRLTVL.

The V call is TRBV7-2, the J call TRBJ2-3; 14 bases are shared with TRBD2. The CDR3 runs to 17 residues. Germline V CDR1 and CDR2: SGHTA, FQGNSA. Losses at the gene ends were 5 bases for V and 3 bases for J; bases not matched to a gene: 7. CDR3 amino acids: CASSTQTSGRGTDTQYF. CDR3 sequence (DNA): TGTGCCAGCAGCACCCAGACTAGCGGGAGGGGAACAGATACGCAGTATTTT. The full variable domain, with the rest looked up from reference TRBV7-2 and TRBJ2-3, is GAGVSQSPSNKVTEKGKDVELRCDPISGHTALYWYRQSLGQGLEFLIYFQGNSAPDKSGLPSDRFSAERTGGSVSTLTIQRTQQEDSAVYLCASSTQTSGRGTDTQYFGPGTRLTVL.

J is TRBJ1-1 and V is TRBV6-5, with 8 bases identical to TRBD1. The CDR3 spans 15 residues. Germline-derived CDR1 and CDR2 are MNHEY and SVGAGI. Trimming cost V 4 bases and J 5 bases; bases outside gene matches: 9. CDR3 coding DNA: TGTGCCAGCAGTTTTATCAGGGGGCGAGGGACTGAAGCTTTCTTT. Translating it yields CASSFIRGRGTEAFF.

The chain is built from TRBV28 and TRBJ2-7; 8 bases align to TRBD1. This CDR3 region has 13 residues. The ends lost 2 bases at V and 5 bases at J; junction bases unmatched: 2. Germline CDR1 MDHEN, CDR2 SYDVKM. The CDR3 DNA reads as TGTGCCAGCAGTTTACACAGGGGGGACGAGCAGTACTTC. Amino acids: CASSLHRGDEQYF.

The chain combines TRBV9 with TRBJ2-3, with D possibly matching TRBD1 (5 bases). Germline V gives CDR1 SGDLS, CDR2 YYNGEE. V was trimmed by 2 bases and J by 3 bases, leaving 16 bases between them. The CDR3 has 16 amino acids. Here the CDR3 DNA reads TGTGCCAGCAGCGTCGGGCAGGGTGAAGGGACAGATACGCAGTATTTT. Translated, it gives CASSVGQGEGTDTQYF.

This clone was seen just once. The V call is TRBV5-1, the J call TRBJ1-1, with 10 nucleotides matching TRBD1. This CDR3 comprises 15 residues. Germline values: CDR1 SGHRS, CDR2 YFSETQ. Germline trimming cut 4 bases from V and 7 bases from J; bases unmatched to any gene: 10. The CDR3 loop is CASSRRGTGVLEAFF. The CDR3 DNA is TGCGCCAGCAGCCGCCGAGGGACAGGGGTACTTGAAGCTTTCTTT.

This clone is a singleton in its sample. V usage is TRBV7-2 and J usage is TRBJ1-5, with no clear D. The ends were cut back, 1 base at V and 0 bases at J, with 7 bases in the middle. CDR3 size: 15 residues. Germline V gene sequence: CDR1 SGHTA, CDR2 FQGNSA. This chain's CDR3 is CASSLVSGSNQPQHF. CDR3 nucleotide sequence: TGTGCCAGCAGCTTAGTTTCGGGTAGCAATCAGCCCCAGCATTTT. The full variable domain, with the rest looked up from reference TRBV7-2 and TRBJ1-5, is GAGVSQSPSNKVTEKGKDVELRCDPISGHTALYWYRQSLGQGLEFLIYFQGNSAPDKSGLPSDRFSAERTGGSVSTLTIQRTQQEDSAVYLCASSLVSGSNQPQHFGDGTRLSIL.

This clone was counted a few times. CDR3 loop: CASSEDSYGYTF. The CDR3 DNA reads TGTGCCAGCAGTGAGGACAGCTATGGCTACACCTTC. The chain joins TRBV25-1 to TRBJ1-2, with D possibly matching TRBD1 (6 bases). V was cut by 3 bases and J by 4 bases, with 6 bases left in between. The CDR3 covers 12 residues. The V gene's germline CDR1 is MGHDK and CDR2 SYGVNS.

The rearrangement links TRBV5-1 to TRBJ1-5, with TRBD1 as a possible D gene (6 bases). Germline V CDR1 and CDR2: SGHRS, YFSETQ. CDR3 length equals 15 residues. V was trimmed by 0 bases and J by 5 bases, leaving 12 bases between them. The CDR3 here is CASSLGDRPDQPQHF. The CDR3 DNA sequence: TGCGCCAGCAGCTTGGGCGACAGGCCGGATCAGCCCCAGCATTTT.

The V call is TRBV2, the J call TRBJ1-1; a weak D match, TRBD1 (6 bases). The V and J ends lost 0 bases and 5 bases respectively, with 13 bases between them. The CDR3 extends over 15 amino acids. Germline V gene lookup returns CDR1 SNHLY and CDR2 FYNNEI. CDR3 nucleotide sequence: TGTGCCAGCAGTGAAGCGTTAAACAGGGTAACTGAAGCTTTCTTT. Translation gives CASSEALNRVTEAFF. Combining the CDR3 with reference TRBV2 and TRBJ1-1 gives the whole variable domain EPEVTQTPSHQVTQMGQEVILRCVPISNHLYFYWYRQILGQKVEFLVSFYNNEISEKSEIFDDQFSVERPDGSNFTLKIRSTKLEDSAMYFCASSEALNRVTEAFFGQGTRLTVV.

This clone was seen only a few times. Other DNA sequences of this sample code for an identical CDR3. The rearrangement joins TRBV16 to TRBJ1-2; D is unresolved. Trimming shortened V by 0 bases and J by 6 bases, and 5 bases separated the two germline ends. Per germline, CDR1 KGHSY and CDR2 FQNENV. This CDR3 spans 12 amino acids. The chain's CDR3 is CASSQSADGYTF. CDR3 DNA sequence: TGTGCCAGCAGCCAATCGGCGGATGGCTACACCTTC. Supplemented by reference TRBV16 and TRBJ1-2, the full variable domain reads GEEVAQTPKHLVRGEGQKAKLYCAPIKGHSYVFWYQQVLKNEFKFLISFQNENVFDETGMPKERFSAKCLPNSPCSLEIQATKLEDSAVYFCASSQSADGYTFGSGTRLTVV.

The gene calls are TRBV4-1 and TRBJ2-4; no clear D gene. The CDR3 extends over 12 amino acids. Germline V gene data show CDR1 as MGHRA and CDR2 as YSYEKL. V gave up 5 bases and J gave up 2 bases, with 4 bases separating them. The CDR3 spells CASSGPKNIQYF. Here the CDR3 DNA reads TGCGCCAGCAGCGGGCCCAAAAACATTCAGTACTTC.

The rearrangement joins TRBV19 to TRBJ1-5, with no clear D. The CDR3 loop spans 15 amino acids. V lost 3 bases and J lost 3, with 12 bases in between. Germline CDR1 and CDR2: LNHDA and SQIVND (reference sequence). The CDR3 region has the DNA TGTGCCAGTAGTATGTCCAGGATTCCCAATCAGCCCCAGCATTTT. Translation gives CASSMSRIPNQPQHF.

The chain is built from TRBV7-8 and TRBJ1-2; D remains unclear. This CDR3 is built from 13 residues. With 1 base removed from V and 2 bases from J, the gap between germline ends came to 5 bases. The V gene's germline CDR1 is SGHVS and CDR2 FQNEAQ. CDR3 protein: CASSLGHNYGYTF. The CDR3 DNA reads TGTGCCAGCAGCTTAGGACACAACTATGGCTACACCTTC.

For the CDR3, the DNA is TGCGCCAGCGTACAGGGATTGGGTAGCAATCAGCCCCAGCATTTT. This gives the protein CASVQGLGSNQPQHF. The chain carries TRBV23-1 and TRBJ1-5; tentatively, D is TRBD1 (6 bases). TRBV23-1 is given ORF status, its function remaining uncertain. Deletions cut 8 bases from V and 0 bases from J, with 14 bases between. The CDR3 is made up of 15 amino acids.

This clone has more than one count but fewer than ten. The rearrangement joins TRBV10-3 to TRBJ2-3; 14 bases map to TRBD2. CDR3 length: 16 residues. Germline assignment: CDR1 ENHRY and CDR2 SYGVKD. With 7 bases clipped from V and 4 bases from J, the junction kept 7 bases outside the gene matches. CDR3: CAITQGLAGVADTQYF. The CDR3 DNA reads TGTGCCATCACCCAGGGACTAGCGGGAGTCGCAGATACGCAGTATTTT.

The chain combines TRBV7-6 with TRBJ2-1; a weak D match, TRBD1 (6 bases). Germline-derived CDR1 and CDR2 are SGHVS and FNYEAQ. The CDR3 extends over 16 amino acids. V lost 2 bases and J lost 2, with 13 bases in between. CDR3 sequence: CASSLTTGQAYNEQFF. In DNA form, the CDR3 reads TGTGCCAGCAGCTTAACGACAGGCCAAGCCTACAATGAGCAGTTCTTC.

V usage is TRBV30 and J usage is TRBJ1-2; TRBD1 aligns across 7 bases. The CDR3 is 13 residues long. Germline loops: CDR1 GTSNPN, CDR2 SVGIG (reference sequence). Trimming cost V 3 bases and J 8 bases; bases outside gene matches: 9. The CDR3 reads CAWRRADRFGYTF. DNA for the CDR3: TGTGCCTGGAGGAGAGCGGACAGGTTCGGCTACACCTTC.